This T cell receptor (beta chain) was captured in a study of T cells after yellow fever vaccination. Study overall: Preparation of fractions with low cell numbers was performed using SMART-Seq v4 Ultra Low Input.

About this clonotype: Its antigen is unknown.

Trimming took 5 bases from V and 5 from J; bases not matched to a gene: 5. Germline lookup yields CDR1 DFQATT and CDR2 SNEGSKA (reference sequence). The CDR3 is 14 residues long. In making TCR cDNA, 5'RACE template switching added a universal primer site and UMIs to it. TCRdb re-called the 5' RACE reads with MiXCR, one entry per CDR3 protein. The sample consists of 620,000 or so distinct CDR3 sequences, about 12% of them appearing once. General study results and limits: When the response was secondary, it was weaker but reached its peak faster, day 5 versus 15. Clones that expanded after primary vaccination mostly reappeared after the booster (around 96% CD4, approximately 85% CD8).

The material sequenced was PBMCs, taken on the day of the yellow fever booster vaccination. The sequence derives from a man aged 25-45 years who received the YFV17D yellow fever vaccine. The J gene is TRBJ2-1, the V gene TRBV20-1; 11 nucleotides line up with TRBD2. The CDR3 reads CSAGSGLADNEQFF. The CDR3 coding sequence is TGCAGTGCTGGATCGGGACTAGCGGACAATGAGCAGTTCTTC.